This TCR beta chain was sequenced for a study of identical twins. Template switching (which added a universal primer site) was used, and cDNA carried unique molecular identifiers. TCRdb analysed the 5' RACE reads with MiXCR anew, one entry per CDR3 protein. The data contain about 210,000 distinct CDR3 sequences, about a tenth of them singletons. Findings of the study overall: Conclusions were drawn cross-sectionally by statistical analysis, without following the same donors. Researchers caution that invariant MAIT and iNKT cells could partly confound zero-insertion analyses. Modelling underestimated the level of out-of-frame TCR alpha sharing observed in monozygotic twins.

The table lists this clonotype with many counts. Its antigen is unknown. Trimming took 0 bases from V and 7 from J, leaving 13 bases between them. The CDR3 runs to 13 residues. CDR1 is DFQATT, CDR2 SNEGSKA, per germline (reference sequence). What was sequenced was memory (CD45RO+) T cells sorted from blood. The source is a woman in her late teens or twenties in good health. The rearrangement uses TRBV20-1 and TRBJ2-7, with D uncertain. The CDR3 nucleotides are TGCAGTGCTAGAGACGCGAGTTCGGTAGAGCAGTACTTC. Residues: CSARDASSVEQYF.